The clone carrying this TCR beta chain was observed a single time. Data came from immunoSEQ multiplex PCR; TCRdb stores just in-frame clones and leaves some out. Here the sample spans about 58,000 clones, 91% being singletons. These data are taken from a study of OX40 agonist ivuxolimab in advanced cancers. Study details: The patients got ivuxolimab, which is an agonistic anti-OX40 (CD134) antibody. Patients in dose escalation had liver, melanoma, kidney or head and neck cancers. At 65% to 90% male, the cohort had a mean age of 60 years, ranging from about 23 to 79.

Germline V gene sequence: CDR1 SGDLS, CDR2 YYNGEE. The CDR3 length is 16 residues. V shed 0 bases and J shed 7 bases, with 17 bases lying between them. Source: CD4+ or CD8+ T cells sorted from blood, taken in a trial of the OX40 agonist ivuxolimab. The TCR comes from an adult with an advanced solid tumor such as melanoma, head and neck, liver or kidney cancer. The rearrangement uses TRBV9 and TRBJ2-1; weak D call: TRBD1 (6 bases). CDR3 region: CASSVAGVSFQNEQFF. The DNA for the CDR3 is TGTGCCAGCAGCGTAGCAGGGGTAAGTTTCCAGAATGAGCAGTTCTTC.